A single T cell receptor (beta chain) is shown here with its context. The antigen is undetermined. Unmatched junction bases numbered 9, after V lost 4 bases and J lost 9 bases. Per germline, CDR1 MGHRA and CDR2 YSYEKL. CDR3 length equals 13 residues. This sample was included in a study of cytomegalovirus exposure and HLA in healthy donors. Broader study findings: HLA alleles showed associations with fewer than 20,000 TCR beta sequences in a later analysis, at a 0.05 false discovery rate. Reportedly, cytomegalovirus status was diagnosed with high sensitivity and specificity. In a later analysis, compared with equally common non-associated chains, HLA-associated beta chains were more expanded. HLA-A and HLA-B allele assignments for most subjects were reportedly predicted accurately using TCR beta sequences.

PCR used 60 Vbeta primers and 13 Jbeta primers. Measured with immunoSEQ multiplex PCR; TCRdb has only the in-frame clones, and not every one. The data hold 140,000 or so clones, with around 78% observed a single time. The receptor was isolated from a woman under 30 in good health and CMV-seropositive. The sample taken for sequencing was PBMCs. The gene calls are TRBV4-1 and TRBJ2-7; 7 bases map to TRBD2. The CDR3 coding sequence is TGCGCCAGCAGCCTCGCGGGGGATCGCGCGCAGTACTTC. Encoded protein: CASSLAGDRAQYF.